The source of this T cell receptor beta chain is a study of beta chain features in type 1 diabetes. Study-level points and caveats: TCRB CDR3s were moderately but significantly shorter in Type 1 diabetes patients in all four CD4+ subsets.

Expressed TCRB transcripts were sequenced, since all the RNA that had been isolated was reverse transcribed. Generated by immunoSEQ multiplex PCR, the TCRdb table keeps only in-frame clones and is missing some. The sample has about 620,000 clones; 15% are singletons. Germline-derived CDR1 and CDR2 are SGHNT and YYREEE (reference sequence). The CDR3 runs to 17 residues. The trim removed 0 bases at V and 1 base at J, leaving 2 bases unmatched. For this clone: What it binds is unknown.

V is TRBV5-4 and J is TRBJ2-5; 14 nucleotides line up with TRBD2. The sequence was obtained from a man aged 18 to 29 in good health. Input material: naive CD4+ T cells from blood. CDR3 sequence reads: CASSLAGTSGSQETQYF. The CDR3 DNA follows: TGTGCCAGCAGCTTGGCTGGGACTAGCGGGAGCCAAGAGACCCAGTACTTC.